This T cell receptor (beta chain) was sequenced for a study of cytomegalovirus exposure and HLA in healthy donors. The PCR ran on 60 Vbeta and 13 Jbeta primers. Clones were read by immunoSEQ multiplex PCR, and TCRdb kept only the in-frame ones, dropping some. The sample holds about 150,000 clones, 75% seen once. Germline V CDR1 and CDR2: LNHNV, YYDKDF (reference sequence). V dropped 7 bases and J dropped 6 bases, with 19 bases sitting between them. The CDR3 has 15 residues. The receptor was derived from a man between 18 and 29 years old in good health and CMV-seronegative. The rearrangement links TRBV15 to TRBJ2-1; D is unresolved. The sample comprised PBMCs. CDR3: CATTLERSPLNEQFF. The CDR3 DNA reads as TGTGCCACCACCCTGGAACGGAGTCCCCTCAATGAGCAGTTCTTC.